This T cell receptor beta chain is from a study of STAT5B mutations in CD4+ large granular lymphocyte leukemia. Regarding this clone: Its specificity is unknown.

In the study's own analysis: Productive clonotypes were detectable down to 2.59 x 10-5 frequency. The repertoire was sequenced with immunoSEQ multiplex PCR; TCRdb's copy has only in-frame clones and lacks some. The DNA was the basis for D and trimming; V, J and clone size are from that table. The repertoire holds under 25,000 clones, 74% seen once, with approximately 9.5% in the top ten. Overall study findings and caveats: Patient CD4-sorted repertoires looked more clonal than healthy CD4+ repertoires, even without putative leukemic clones. About 24% of private leukemic clonotypes occurred rarely in other patients' non-leukemic repertoires.

Sample: CD4+ T cells from blood buffy coats. This receptor was obtained from a human donor in good health.

This CDR3 is CASSFGQGLYNEQFF. CDR3 DNA sequence: TGTGCCAGCAGCTTTGGCCAAGGCCTTTACAATGAGCAGTTCTTC. This chain connects TRBV7-8 to TRBJ2-1; no reliable D call. Looked up from germline, CDR1 is SGHVS and CDR2 is FQNEAQ. The CDR3 is made up of 15 amino acids. The V gene lost 3 bases and the J gene lost 4 bases, with 13 bases spanning the gap.